The clone carrying this T cell receptor beta chain was seen a few times. This sample stems from a study of T-cell reconstitution after alpha-beta-depleted transplantation in children. The CDR3 sequence is 15 residues long. Losses at the gene ends were 4 bases for V and 0 bases for J; bases not matched to a gene: 3. CDR1 is SGHRS, CDR2 YFSETQ, per germline. The TCRbeta library was prepared with unique molecular identifiers. TCRdb reprocessed the PCR reads with MiXCR, giving one entry per CDR3 protein. The sample holds 190,000 or so distinct CDR3 sequences, about 6.4% seen once. This clonotype originated in a human donor who donated a stem cell graft to a child with Wiskott-Aldrich syndrome. Sequencing was performed on PBMCs from the stem cell graft donor, taken from the stem cell graft. This sequence joins TRBV5-1 and TRBJ2-2; the match to TRBD1 covers 7 bases. The CDR3 bases are TGCGCCAGCAGCAAGGGGACAGCGAACACCGGGGAGCTGTTTTTT. Encoded protein: CASSKGTANTGELFF. Full variable domain (outside the CDR3, taken from reference TRBV5-1 and TRBJ2-2): KAGVTQTPRYLIKTRGQQVTLSCSPISGHRSVSWYQQTPGQGLQFLFEYFSETQRNKGNFPGRFSGRQFSNSRSEMNVSTLELGDSALYLCASSKGTANTGELFFGEGSRLTVL.